Listed below are T cell receptor beta chains from one sample, sequenced in a study of neurological immune-mediated disorders. Each CDR3 protein gets one entry after TCRdb re-called the 5' RACE reads with MiXCR. This sample has 77,000 or so distinct CDR3 sequences; around 9.9% occur once, and the top ten carry 1.7%. The sequenced sample was PBMCs. The receptor source for this set is a man aged 45-65 years in good health. CDR3s include the opening cysteine and the closing phenylalanine or tryptophan. D genes are given only for firm matches. The listing skips clone size in some rows; elsewhere it reads once, few, many or a size class.

cdr3_nt	cdr3_aa	v_call	d_call	clone_size	j_call
TGCGCCAGCAGCTCCCGACAGAGCTCCTACGAGCAGTACTTC	CASSSRQSSYEQYF	TRBV5-1	.	many	TRBJ2-7
TGTGCCAGCAGCTTGGGGACAGGTTCCTCCTACGAGCAGTACTTC	CASSLGTGSSYEQYF	TRBV5-5	TRBD1	many	TRBJ2-7
TGTGCCAGCAGCTTTTCCGGCAACACTGAAGCTTTCTTT	CASSFSGNTEAFF	TRBV12-3/TRBV12-4	.	many	TRBJ1-1
TGTGCCAGCAGGAATAGGCAGGGAGGCTACAATGAGCAGTTCTTC	CASRNRQGGYNEQFF	TRBV28	.	.	TRBJ2-1
TGCGCCAGCAGCTCCGAGGGGGCTTCGGGCTACACCTTC	CASSSEGASGYTF	TRBV5-1	TRBD1	many	TRBJ1-2
TGTGCCACCGGGGAGGCGACACCCTCCTACGAGCAGTACTTC	CATGEATPSYEQYF	TRBV6-2/TRBV6-3	.	many	TRBJ2-7
TGTGCCAGCAGTTTTATTGTGGATGAGCAGTTCTTC	CASSFIVDEQFF	TRBV12-3/TRBV12-4	.	many	TRBJ2-1
TGTGCCAGCAGCGTAGCTGACCCGCGGGGCTACGAGCAGTACTTC	CASSVADPRGYEQYF	TRBV7-2	.	many	TRBJ2-7
TGTGCCAGCAGCTTAGTCGGTCAGCCCCAGCATTTT	CASSLVGQPQHF	TRBV7-2	.	many	TRBJ1-5
TGTGCCAGCAGCCCCGGGACCCCGGTCGGAGATACGCAGTATTTT	CASSPGTPVGDTQYF	TRBV7-9	.	many	TRBJ2-3
TGTGCCAGCAGCTTGGGGACAGGGGTATACAATGAGCAGTTCTTC	CASSLGTGVYNEQFF	TRBV11-3	TRBD1	many	TRBJ2-1
TGTGCCACCAGTGACCCCCGACAGGGAGCAGATACGCAGTATTTT	CATSDPRQGADTQYF	TRBV24-1	TRBD1	many	TRBJ2-3
TGCAGCGTTGTCGCTTCCGGGACAGGCGCAGAGACCCAGTACTTC	CSVVASGTGAETQYF	TRBV29-1	TRBD1	many	TRBJ2-5
TGTGCCAGCAGTTCGGGGGCGGGGGGCGAAAAACTGTTTTTT	CASSSGAGGEKLFF	TRBV6-5	.	many	TRBJ1-4
TGTGCCAGCAGCCAATCAGCAGGGGGTAAAACTGAAGCTTTCTTT	CASSQSAGGKTEAFF	TRBV16	TRBD1	many	TRBJ1-1
TGTGCCAGCAGGCGACTAGCGGGAGGGCGGGACAATGAGCAGTTCTTC	CASRRLAGGRDNEQFF	TRBV3-1	TRBD2	many	TRBJ2-1
TGTGCCAGCAGGACCCTACAGTTAGGCAGGGGGGGAAGTTCACTGTTCTTC	CASRTLQLGRGGSSLFF	TRBV25-1	.	many	TRBJ2-1
TGTGCCAGCAGCTCATCAACGGGGAATCAGCCCCAGCATTTT	CASSSSTGNQPQHF	TRBV7-9	.	many	TRBJ1-5
TGTGCCAGCAGAGATGGGGGGGGCTGGCAGTTCTTC	CASRDGGGWQFF	TRBV6-2/TRBV6-3	.	.	TRBJ2-1
TGTGCCAGCAGCTTAGATCTTTCATGGGGACGACGAAGGACCGGGGAGCTGTTTTTT	CASSLDLSWGRRRTGELFF	TRBV7-9	.	.	TRBJ2-2
TGTGCCAGCAGCTTGGACTTTGCCGGGACAGGGAGGTCCGGGGAGCTGTTTTTT	CASSLDFAGTGRSGELFF	TRBV5-1	TRBD1	once	TRBJ2-2
TGTGCCATCAGTGAGTATGGGGGGAACACTGAAGCTTTCTTT	CAISEYGGNTEAFF	TRBV10-3	.	many	TRBJ1-1
TGTGCCAGTAGTGCAAACAGGGGGCCGGGAGAGACCCAGTACTTC	CASSANRGPGETQYF	TRBV19	TRBD1	many	TRBJ2-5
TGCAGTGCTGTAAGGACAGAACCTAATGAAAAACTGTTTTTT	CSAVRTEPNEKLFF	TRBV20-1	.	.	TRBJ1-4
TGCAGTGCTAGTGCGACAGTCTACGAGCAGTACTTC	CSASATVYEQYF	TRBV20-1	.	.	TRBJ2-7
TGTGCCAGCATCCTAGAGGCTATCGGAACCACCTACGAGCAGTACTTC	CASILEAIGTTYEQYF	TRBV4-2	.	.	TRBJ2-7
TGCGCCAGCAGCTTGGCGCGGGACAGCCTTACCAATGAGCAGTTCTTC	CASSLARDSLTNEQFF	TRBV5-1	.	many	TRBJ2-1
TGTGCCAGCAGTCTGACAGGGGGGATGAACACTGAAGCTTTCTTT	CASSLTGGMNTEAFF	TRBV12-3/TRBV12-4	TRBD1	many	TRBJ1-1
TGTGCCACCAGTGATCCGGGTCGAAATTACAATGAGCAGTTCTTC	CATSDPGRNYNEQFF	TRBV24-1	.	many	TRBJ2-1
TGTGCCAGCAGCTTGGTGGACGATCAAGAGACCCAGTACTTC	CASSLVDDQETQYF	TRBV11-2	.	many	TRBJ2-5
TGTGCCAGCACTTGGCGGGGCACCGCGCTGAACACTGAAGCTTTCTTT	CASTWRGTALNTEAFF	TRBV12-3/TRBV12-4	.	many	TRBJ1-1
TGTGCCACCAGTCCACCGGGCCCTCACACCGGGGAGCTGTTTTTT	CATSPPGPHTGELFF	TRBV24-1	.	many	TRBJ2-2
TGTGCCAGCAGAGGGGAAGCAGATACGCAGTATTTT	CASRGEADTQYF	TRBV25-1	.	many	TRBJ2-3
TGTGCCAGCAGTTACGTTAGCGGGGGCTACGGCACAGATACGCAGTATTTT	CASSYVSGGYGTDTQYF	TRBV6-6	TRBD2	many	TRBJ2-3
TGTGCCAGCAGCTTGGGGCCCAGCGGGGACCAAGAGACCCAGTACTTC	CASSLGPSGDQETQYF	TRBV5-6	TRBD2	many	TRBJ2-5
TGCGCCAGCAGTGATTCCGGGAACACTTATGGCTACACCTTC	CASSDSGNTYGYTF	TRBV5-1	.	many	TRBJ1-2
TGCGCCAGCAGCCCGGGGCCATCCAATGAGCAGTTCTTC	CASSPGPSNEQFF	TRBV5-1	.	many	TRBJ2-1
TGCACTGGGGGGGGCGAAACTGAAGCTTTCTTT	CTGGGETEAFF	TRBV20-1	.	many	TRBJ1-1
TGTGCCAGCAGCCCAAATGATTGGGGTGGGGAGCTGTTTTTT	CASSPNDWGGELFF	TRBV7-8	.	many	TRBJ2-2
TGTGCCAGCAGTTCCGGACTGGGGTATGGCTACACCTTC	CASSSGLGYGYTF	TRBV6-6	.	.	TRBJ1-2
TGTGCCAGCAGCCAAGCTAGGCACGAGCAGTACTTC	CASSQARHEQYF	TRBV3-1	.	many	TRBJ2-7
TGTGCCAGCAGTTTATCCAGCGGGATCAACGAGCAGTACTTC	CASSLSSGINEQYF	TRBV12-3/TRBV12-4	TRBD2	many	TRBJ2-7
TGTGCCAGCAGTAAGGGGGACAGGGACTACGAGCAGTACTTC	CASSKGDRDYEQYF	TRBV28	TRBD1	many	TRBJ2-7
TGTGCCAGCAGCCAAGGTCTAGCCTACTCCTACAATGAGCAGTTCTTC	CASSQGLAYSYNEQFF	TRBV3-1	.	many	TRBJ2-1
TGTGCCAGCAGCAGCAGACAGGGCGTGAACACTGAAGCTTTCTTT	CASSSRQGVNTEAFF	TRBV7-2	TRBD1	many	TRBJ1-1
TGTGCCAGCAGCTTAGATACGGGGGGGAATATCTATGAGCAGTTCTTC	CASSLDTGGNIYEQFF	TRBV7-2	TRBD2	many	TRBJ2-1